Each of the 25 T cell receptor beta chains below was sequenced from the same sample in a study of blood T cell repertoires in COVID-19. This table comes from immunoSEQ multiplex PCR, and its TCRdb copy is limited to in-frame clones, with some not included. Here the sample spans tens of thousands of clones, about nine tenths being singletons. The specimen sequenced was peripheral blood. The receptors were sampled from a human donor in a cohort sampled during active COVID-19.

In its sample, this clone was seen a few times. The V call is TRBV5-1, the J call TRBJ2-2; 7 bases fit TRBD2. CDR1 SGHRS and CDR2 YFSETQ come from the germline V gene. Losses at the gene ends were 0 bases for V and 5 bases for J; bases not matched to a gene: 4. CDR3 length: 15 residues. DNA of the CDR3: TGCGCCAGCAGCTTGGAAGCTAGCGGTACCGGGGAGCTGTTTTTT. The encoded protein is CASSLEASGTGELFF.

V gene TRBV5-1 combines with J gene TRBJ2-2, with a tentative D call TRBD1 (5 bases). The V and J ends lost 7 bases and 1 base respectively, with 8 bases between them. Germline loops: CDR1 SGHRS, CDR2 YFSETQ. The CDR3 covers 13 residues. Written as DNA, the CDR3 is TGCGCCAGCTCAAGGGGGAACACCGGGGAGCTGTTTTTT. This sequence encodes CASSRGNTGELFF. Together with reference TRBV5-1 and TRBJ2-2, the CDR3 gives the full variable domain: KAGVTQTPRYLIKTRGQQVTLSCSPISGHRSVSWYQQTPGQGLQFLFEYFSETQRNKGNFPGRFSGRQFSNSRSEMNVSTLELGDSALYLCASSRGNTGELFFGEGSRLTVL.

The genes are TRBV19 and TRBJ1-2, with 7 bases aligning to TRBD1. CDR1 and CDR2 (germline): LNHDA, SQIVND (reference sequence). The V segment lost 5 bases and the J segment 8 bases; nucleotides outside the gene matches: 14. The CDR3 length is 15 residues. CDR3 residues: CASSPRTGGVRGYTF. The CDR3, as DNA: TGTGCCAGTAGTCCGCGGACAGGCGGGGTGCGAGGCTACACCTTC. Using reference TRBV19 and TRBJ1-2 for the parts outside the CDR3, the full variable domain is DGGITQSPKYLFRKEGQNVTLSCEQNLNHDAMYWYRQDPGQGLRLIYYSQIVNDFQKGDIAEGYSVSREKKESFPLTVTSAQKNPTAFYLCASSPRTGGVRGYTFGSGTRLTVV.

V is TRBV5-4 and J is TRBJ2-5; tentative D call: TRBD1 (6 bases). Per the germline V gene, CDR1 is SGHNT and CDR2 is YYREEE (reference sequence). CDR3 length: 13 residues. Trimming removed 4 bases from V and 2 bases from J, with 9 bases in between. The CDR3 region is CASSRGQQETQYF. DNA of the CDR3: TGTGCCAGCAGCCGAGGACAGCAAGAGACCCAGTACTTC.

In its sample, this clone ranks as medium-sized. CDR3 DNA sequence: TGTGCCAGCAGTTACTCGAATAGGAACGGGAAACTGTTTTTT. Translating gives CASSYSNRNGKLFF. The chain recombines TRBV6-5 with TRBJ1-4; D gene unclear. V was shortened by 0 bases and J by 11 bases, with 13 bases between the two germline ends. Germline V CDR1 and CDR2: MNHEY, SVGAGI. The CDR3 loop spans 14 amino acids.

The V gene is TRBV5-1, the J gene TRBJ2-7; D perhaps matches TRBD2 (5 bases). The V end lost 0 bases, the J end lost 2 bases, and 6 bases lay between the germline ends. The CDR3 runs to 13 residues. CDR1 is SGHRS and CDR2 is YFSETQ in the germline V gene. CDR3 sequence (DNA): TGCGCCAGCAGCTTGGCCGGGACCTACGAGCAGTACTTC. This codes for CASSLAGTYEQYF.

The chain is built from TRBV2 and TRBJ2-3; tentatively, D is TRBD1 (5 bases). The V end was cut by 6 bases, the J end by 0 bases, with 10 bases between. CDR1 SNHLY and CDR2 FYNNEI come from the germline V gene. The CDR3 spans 14 residues. CDR3 nucleotide sequence: TGTGCCAGCAGACCAGGGTATAGCACAGATACGCAGTATTTT. Amino acids: CASRPGYSTDTQYF.

V and J are TRBV9 and TRBJ1-2, with TRBD1 matching over 11 bases. CDR3 length: 13 amino acids. Germline loops: CDR1 SGDLS, CDR2 YYNGEE. Trimming at V came to 3 bases and at J to 8 bases, leaving 3 bases not matched to a gene. The CDR3 sequence: CASSADRGLGYTF. In DNA form, the CDR3 reads TGTGCCAGCAGCGCGGACAGGGGGCTCGGCTACACCTTC.

The chain combines TRBV18 with TRBJ1-1; 9 bases are shared with TRBD1. Germline V gene lookup returns CDR1 KGHSH and CDR2 LQKENI. The CDR3 runs to 16 residues. V shed 3 bases, J shed 4 bases, and the junction held 9 bases outside the gene matches. This chain's CDR3 is CASSPVGQGGGTEAFF. In nucleotides, the CDR3 is TGTGCCAGCTCACCGGTGGGACAGGGAGGGGGCACTGAAGCTTTCTTT.

The genes are TRBV6-5 and TRBJ2-5; D ambiguous. CDR3 size: 14 residues. V was trimmed by 0 bases and J by 5 bases, leaving 10 bases between them. Germline V gene lookup returns CDR1 MNHEY and CDR2 SVGAGI. The CDR3 bases are TGTGCCAGCAGTTACTCGAGCTTCTCTGAGACCCAGTACTTC. It translates to CASSYSSFSETQYF.

The V gene is TRBV24-1, the J gene TRBJ1-5; 10 nucleotides line up with TRBD1. This CDR3 has 17 amino acids. J was trimmed by 0 bases and V by 7 bases; bases with no gene match: 8. The germline gives CDR1 KGHDR, CDR2 SFDVKD. The CDR3 spells CATSAGQGTNSNQPQHF. DNA for the CDR3: TGTGCCACCAGCGCGGGACAGGGGACGAATAGCAATCAGCCCCAGCATTTT.

The rearrangement joins TRBV9 to TRBJ1-1; possible D gene TRBD1, 5 bases. Trimming cost V 3 bases and J 5 bases, with 8 bases left between them. Germline V CDR1 and CDR2: SGDLS, YYNGEE. The CDR3 runs 12 residues. This CDR3 reads CASSADTTEAFF. In nucleotides, the CDR3 is TGTGCCAGCAGCGCGGACACAACTGAAGCTTTCTTT.

The V call is TRBV28, the J call TRBJ2-3; 9 bases align to TRBD2. Germline-derived CDR1 and CDR2 are MDHEN and SYDVKM. This CDR3 is 19 amino acids long. Trimming at V came to 6 bases and at J to 0 bases, leaving 16 bases not matched to a gene. The CDR3 DNA is TGTGCCAGCAGAACTTTTAGCGGGAGTTCCCCGCGTAGCACAGATACGCAGTATTTT. Encoded protein: CASRTFSGSSPRSTDTQYF.

This chain connects TRBV4-1 to TRBJ2-1; the match to TRBD2 covers 7 bases. CDR3 length: 16 residues. Trimming took 0 bases from V and 6 from J; bases not matched to a gene: 8. Germline CDR1 MGHRA, CDR2 YSYEKL. CDR3 coding DNA: TGCGCCAGCAGCCAAGATCTAGGCCGCGGGAGCAATGAGCAGTTCTTC. It codes for CASSQDLGRGSNEQFF.

CDR3 amino acids: CASSYSARGVSYEQYF. CDR3 coding DNA: TGTGCCAGCAGTTACTCCGCCAGGGGTGTTTCCTACGAGCAGTACTTC. This chain joins TRBV6-5 and TRBJ2-7; D is possibly TRBD1 (6 bases). CDR3 length: 16 residues. Germline assignment: CDR1 MNHEY and CDR2 SVGAGI. Trimming shortened V by 0 bases and J by 1 base, and 13 bases separated the two germline ends.

The rearrangement uses TRBV7-3 and TRBJ2-3; maybe TRBD2 (6 bases). The CDR3 contains 13 residues. CDR1 is SGHTA and CDR2 is FQGTGA in the germline V gene. Trimming removed 5 bases at V and 6 bases at J, with 12 bases between. The CDR3 sequence: CASSPGRGDTQYF. The CDR3 DNA is TGTGCCAGCAGCCCCGGTCGGGGGGATACGCAGTATTTT.

The chain employs TRBV5-4 and TRBJ2-7; 8 positions match TRBD2. The CDR3 has 14 residues. The germline CDR1 and CDR2 sequences are SGHNT and YYREEE (reference sequence). Trimming cost V 4 bases and J 9 bases; bases outside gene matches: 12. Written as DNA, the CDR3 is TGTGCCAGCAGCACCCCCGGGACTAGTACAGGGCAGTACTTC. It codes for CASSTPGTSTGQYF.

The CDR3 DNA sequence: TGTGCCAGCAGTAGGACTAGCGGGAGCCCCCACGAGCAGTACTTC. The encoded protein is CASSRTSGSPHEQYF. The chain couples TRBV6-2 or TRBV6-3 to TRBJ2-7; 13 nucleotides line up with TRBD2. V was pared by 5 bases and J by 5 bases, with 6 bases of the junction left unmatched. Per the germline V gene, CDR1 is MNHEY and CDR2 is SVGEGT. The CDR3 is made up of 15 amino acids.

This clone was seen a single time. The chain uses TRBV5-1 and TRBJ2-3; 9 positions match TRBD2. The CDR3 is 16 amino acids. The J segment lost 2 bases and the V segment lost 0 bases, leaving 4 bases of the junction unmatched. The germline V gene encodes CDR1 SGHRS and CDR2 YFSETQ. CDR3: CASSLDAGGVTDTQYF. The CDR3 bases are TGCGCCAGCAGCTTGGATGCGGGAGGGGTCACAGATACGCAGTATTTT. Variable domain in full (rest from reference TRBV5-1 and TRBJ2-3): KAGVTQTPRYLIKTRGQQVTLSCSPISGHRSVSWYQQTPGQGLQFLFEYFSETQRNKGNFPGRFSGRQFSNSRSEMNVSTLELGDSALYLCASSLDAGGVTDTQYFGPGTRLTVL.

This sequence joins TRBV24-1 and TRBJ2-6; tentative D call: TRBD1 (6 bases). The CDR3 spans 15 residues. The V and J ends lost 4 bases and 2 bases respectively, with 8 bases between them. Germline loops: CDR1 KGHDR, CDR2 SFDVKD. CDR3 nucleotide sequence: TGTGCCACCAGTGACCGGACAGCTGGGGCCAACGTCCTGACTTTC. Translating gives CATSDRTAGANVLTF.

The gene calls are TRBV6-1 and TRBJ2-2, with D unresolved. This CDR3 spans 13 amino acids. Germline values: CDR1 MNHNS, CDR2 SASEGT. V lost 3 bases and J 2 bases, leaving 4 bases between the germline ends. The CDR3 loop reads CASSDGNTGELFF. In DNA form, the CDR3 reads TGTGCCAGCAGTGACGGTAACACCGGGGAGCTGTTTTTT.

This clone was seen a few times. The chain carries TRBV6-6 and TRBJ2-5, with 9 bases that match TRBD2. Germline V gene data show CDR1 as MNHNY and CDR2 as SVGAGI (reference sequence). The CDR3 totals 12 residues. J was trimmed by 5 bases and V by 7 bases; bases with no gene match: 2. The CDR3 region has the DNA TGTGCCAGCAAGGCGGGAGGGGAGACCCAGTACTTC. Encoded protein: CASKAGGETQYF.

The chain joins TRBV4-1 to TRBJ1-3; no definite D call. CDR1 is MGHRA and CDR2 is YSYEKL in the germline V gene. The CDR3 loop spans 16 amino acids. The ends were cut back, 3 bases at V and 2 bases at J, with 14 bases in the middle. The CDR3 sequence is CASSQGPISPGNTIYF. The CDR3 nucleotides are TGCGCCAGCAGCCAGGGCCCCATCTCCCCTGGAAACACCATATATTTT.

Worth noting for this clone: Other DNA sequences in the sample encode the same CDR3. For the CDR3, the DNA is TGTGCCAGCAGTTTGGCAGGCCGCGGCTACACCTTC. Its translation is CASSLAGRGYTF. This chain uses TRBV2 with TRBJ1-2; D remains ambiguous. Germline V CDR1 and CDR2: SNHLY, FYNNEI. The V and J ends lost 5 bases and 8 bases respectively, with 12 bases between them. CDR3 length: 12 amino acids.

The chain has TRBV6-5 and TRBJ2-7; the match to TRBD1 covers 11 bases. Germline-derived CDR1 and CDR2 are MNHEY and SVGAGI. The CDR3 extends over 14 amino acids. With V trimmed by 5 bases and J by 2 bases, 2 bases remained unmatched. The CDR3 DNA is TGTGCCAGCAGTAGGACAGGGGGCCCCTACGAGCAGTACTTC. It translates to CASSRTGGPYEQYF.